This T cell receptor (beta chain) emerged from a study of CD8+ T cells in alopecia areata (dated 2018 in TCRdb). The study in broad terms: Treated patients were enrolled in an open-label pilot trial of oral tofacitinib at 5 to 10 mg twice daily for moderate-to-severe alopecia areata. Tofacitinib was administered for 6 to 18 months, and 6 months of follow-up off drug were then conducted to assess delayed response and recurrence. For the treated patients, the SALT score, which quantifies what percentage of scalp surface area is affected, served as the measure of disease severity. The study used high-throughput TCRbeta sequencing to examine T cell clonal expansion in alopecia areata, in both the C3H/HeJ mouse model and human patients. In humans, TCRbeta sequencing was performed on scalp tissue and on sorted CD4+ and CD8+ peripheral blood T cells from healthy controls and from patients with patchy or totalis/universalis alopecia areata. Tofacitinib-treated patients had biopsies at baseline and at 4 and 24 weeks of treatment, with a later scalp biopsy in several patients. Scalp clonality was compared among normal scalp (n=4), patchy alopecia areata scalp (n=8), and alopecia totalis/universalis scalp (n=8). The RNA source kit depended on sample type: the PAXgene miRNA kit for fixed scalp, the miRNeasy kit for PBMCs, and the RNeasy kit for mouse skin. Amplification of TCRbeta CDR3 regions was done by immunoSEQ multiplex PCR using 35 Vbeta forward primers and 13 Jbeta reverse primers.

General study outcomes and caveats: Because the treated cohort was small and had only one nonresponder, larger studies are needed to examine links between baseline CD8+ expansion and response. TCR sequences shared between patients were less clear than in mice, possibly partly because of HLA diversity in the patient population. Scalp TCR repertoire analysis is complicated because resident alphabeta T cells in normal human skin are also sequenced, whereas mouse skin is dominated by gammadelta T cells. Lesional scalp, especially in alopecia totalis/universalis, showed higher clonality and more expanded CD8+ clones than normal scalp, suggesting antigenic drive. Scalp clonality and the number of expanded CD8+ clones among the top 100 scalp clones were significantly decreased by tofacitinib. Many expanded lesional clones persisted in scalp and blood during tofacitinib treatment, which may partly explain relapse after stopping treatment.

As for this clone: Its antigen remains undetermined. Base qualities are missing; no much larger clone stands one base away.

The library was obtained by the immunoSEQ multiplex PCR assay. To provide template for TCR sequencing, every sample had RNA extracted and reverse transcribed into cDNA. SuperScript III was used to make first-strand cDNA, primed with a 2:1 mix of oligo-dT and random hexamers. A synthetic immune receptor repertoire was used to assess amplification bias, and residual bias was removed computationally. The authors' pipeline ran thus. After raw reads were preprocessed to remove errors, the CDR3 was defined following IMGT conventions as running from the conserved cysteine to phenylalanine. Clonality was calculated as 1 minus Shannon entropy normalized by log2 of the number of productive unique TCRs. CD4 or CD8 identity of scalp clones was inferred by cross-referencing scalp TCRbeta sequences with sorted blood CD4 and CD8 repertoires. The table comes from immuneACCESS by way of TCRdb, which keeps in-frame sequences with V and J called. Part of the clones is missing from these tables; in studies checked, under half for an unresolved V gene and the rest for unknown reasons. The V and J calls and clone size come from that table; D and trimming were worked out from the DNA. For this sample there are roughly 280,000 clones; 60% appear just once. The ten biggest clones cover around 0.92% of the sample.

Read against the paper, the sample's treatment or condition label means: oral pan-JAK inhibitor, 5-10 mg twice daily. Peripheral blood and lesional scalp punch biopsies were obtained from patients with alopecia areata. PBMCs were separated by density centrifugation and stained for CD3, CD4 and CD8, after which CD4+ and CD8+ T cells were sorted on a FACSAria. Sequences were derived from CD4+ T cells sorted from blood, sampled at roughly week 52, from a patient treated with tofacitinib. The clonotype originates from a human donor with alopecia areata.

The DNA reads as follows: TGTGCCAGCAGCCCCCCGGGGAACATTCAGTACTTC. It specifies CASSPPGNIQYF. The chain is assembled from TRBV11-1 and TRBJ2-4, and perhaps TRBD2 as D gene, on 5 matching bases. Sequences SGHAT (CDR1) and FQDESV (CDR2) are obtained from the germline V gene (reference sequence). From its cysteine to its phenylalanine, the CDR3 spans 12 amino acids. Only the CDR3 part of the read is kept: 36 bases, read in frame from the first base. At the junction V is shortened by 5 bases and J by 7 bases, with 9 bases in between.